A selection of T cell receptor beta chains follows, all from one sample in a study of CD8+ T cells in alopecia areata. TCRdb's table, derived via immunoSEQ multiplex PCR, lists solely in-frame clones and lacks some. This table holds roughly 180,000 clones, 40% to 65% found once. Source: CD8+ T cells sorted from blood, taken at week 24, from a patient treated with tofacitinib. These receptors were collected from a human donor with alopecia areata. Each CDR3 is given with its conserved first and last residue. Each record gives: V gene, clone size, D gene, J gene, CDR3 DNA, CDR3 protein. The D gene is left open where the match is weak. Some rows mark clone size as missing; the rest say once, few, many or name a class of expanded clone.

TRBV29-1	-	-	TRBJ1-2	TGCAGCGTTGAAGATCTTCAATCGGACACCGCGGGCTATGGCTACACCTTC	CSVEDLQSDTAGYGYTF
TRBV4-1	-	-	TRBJ2-7	TGCGCCAGCAGCCAAGATACGGCGGTTTCCTACGAGCAGTACTTC	CASSQDTAVSYEQYF
TRBV6-5	-	-	TRBJ1-1	TGTGCCAGCAGTGGCTCAGGGTTGCCCACTGAAGCTTTCTTT	CASSGSGLPTEAFF
TRBV30	-	TRBD1	TRBJ1-2	TGTGCCTGGAGTTTGAGTATTCCGTTCGGGACAGGGTTTAATGGCTACACCTTC	CAWSLSIPFGTGFNGYTF
TRBV20-1	-	-	TRBJ1-2	TGCAGTGCTAGAGATCAGGGTGGCTACACCTTC	CSARDQGGYTF
TRBV27	-	-	TRBJ2-7	TGTGCCAGCAGTTTAGCAGGCTTGGCCGACGAGCAGTACTTC	CASSLAGLADEQYF
TRBV29-1	few	-	TRBJ2-5	TGCAGCGATACACAGGACGAAGAGACCCAGTACTTC	CSDTQDEETQYF
TRBV9	few	-	TRBJ2-6	TGTGCCAGCAGTCAGCAGATATACTCTGGGGCCAACGTCCTGACTTTC	CASSQQIYSGANVLTF
TRBV11-2	once	-	TRBJ2-7	TGTGCCAGCAGCCCATCAGGGAGGACCATTGAGCAGTACTTC	CASSPSGRTIEQYF
TRBV29-1	few	-	TRBJ1-2	TGCAGCGTTGTAGAGGGTGGAGGGGGCTACACCTTC	CSVVEGGGGYTF
TRBV15	-	-	TRBJ1-5	TGTGCCACCAGCAGAGATAGGGGGGATCAGCCCCAGCATTTT	CATSRDRGDQPQHF
TRBV30	once	TRBD1	TRBJ1-1	TGTGCCTGGCGACAGGGACTGAACACTGAAGCTTTCTTT	CAWRQGLNTEAFF
TRBV12-5	once	-	TRBJ2-1	TGTGCTAGTGGGGTAACTAGCTACAATGAGCAGTTCTTC	CASGVTSYNEQFF
TRBV21-1	few	-	TRBJ2-3	TGTGCCAGCAGCAAAGGGAGGGGGAGGCCAGATACGCAGTATTTT	CASSKGRGRPDTQYF
TRBV29-1	few	-	TRBJ2-2	TGCAGCGTTGAAGATAACCCGGGGACAGAGCTGTTTTTT	CSVEDNPGTELFF
TRBV2	-	TRBD2	TRBJ2-1	TGTGCCAGCAGTCTGAGCAAGCGGGGGGGCCGGTATGAGCAGTTCTTC	CASSLSKRGGRYEQFF
TRBV7-9	few	-	TRBJ2-2	TGTGCCAGCATCCTTTTGGAAAAGCTGAACGGGGAGCTGTTTTTT	CASILLEKLNGELFF
TRBV13	-	-	TRBJ1-2	TGTGCCAGCAGCTTAGGAACAACGTATGGCTACACCTTC	CASSLGTTYGYTF
TRBV27	-	TRBD2	TRBJ2-1	TGTGCCAGCAGTCAGGGACTAGCTAGTGAGCAGTTCTTC	CASSQGLASEQFF
TRBV5-5	many	TRBD1	TRBJ1-2	TGTGCCAGCAGCTTGAAACGGGACAGCACGATTATGAATGGCTACACCTTC	CASSLKRDSTIMNGYTF
TRBV29-1	few	-	TRBJ1-2	TGCAGCGTCCTCAACTGGAAGAGTAACTATGGCTACACCTTC	CSVLNWKSNYGYTF
TRBV4-3	-	-	TRBJ1-5	TGCGCCAGCAGCCAGATCAGGTCTCGGGATCAGCCCCAGCATTTT	CASSQIRSRDQPQHF
TRBV29-1	once	-	TRBJ2-7	TGCAGCGTTGAAGAACAGGGAGACGAGCAGTACTTC	CSVEEQGDEQYF
TRBV9	-	-	TRBJ1-1	TGTGCCAGCAGCCCAACTCGCGAGGGGGGGCCTTTCTTT	CASSPTREGGPFF
TRBV29-1	-	TRBD1	TRBJ1-2	TGCAGCGTTGAGGACAGGGGGTCTGGCTACACCTTC	CSVEDRGSGYTF
TRBV7-9	-	-	TRBJ2-7	TGTGCCAGCAGCCCACAGGAGAGTTCCTACGAGCAGTACTTC	CASSPQESSYEQYF
TRBV29-1	few	-	TRBJ2-7	TGCAGCGTTGGGACGGGGGAATACGAGCAGTACTTC	CSVGTGEYEQYF
TRBV2	few	-	TRBJ2-2	TGTGCCAGCACCTCGGGTCCAGGAAACCCCGGGGAGCTGTTTTTT	CASTSGPGNPGELFF
TRBV19	-	TRBD1	TRBJ1-1	TGTGCCAGTAGTACGCGGACAGGGGGTATGAACACTGAAGCTTTCTTT	CASSTRTGGMNTEAFF
TRBV12-5	-	-	TRBJ2-2	TGTGCTAGTGGTTTGGTATATCGCGGGGAGCTGTTTTTT	CASGLVYRGELFF
TRBV23-1	-	TRBD1	TRBJ1-1	TGCGCCAGCCTTAATCTATTGGGACAGACGAACACTGAAGCTTTCTTT	CASLNLLGQTNTEAFF
TRBV25-1	-	-	TRBJ1-2	TGTGCCAGCAGTGAATTGGCAGGACTCTATGGCTACACCTTC	CASSELAGLYGYTF
TRBV10-2	-	TRBD2	TRBJ2-7	TGCGCCAGCTTCGCGGGGGTCTACGAGCAGTACTTC	CASFAGVYEQYF
TRBV4-3	once	-	TRBJ1-5	TGCGCCAGCAGCCAAGATACGGGGGGGCAGCCCCAGCATTTT	CASSQDTGGQPQHF
TRBV5-1	-	-	TRBJ2-7	TGCGCCAGCAGCTTGGCCGGTGGGATCAACGAGCAGTACTTC	CASSLAGGINEQYF
TRBV4-3	-	-	TRBJ2-2	TGCGCCAGCAGCCGGGCAAGAACCGGGGAGCTGTTTTTT	CASSRARTGELFF
TRBV11-2	-	-	TRBJ2-3	TGTGCCAGCAGCTTAGGTGTAGCGACAGATACGCAGTATTTT	CASSLGVATDTQYF
TRBV29-1	-	-	TRBJ2-1	TGCAGCGTTGAAGCGGCCAATGAGCAGTTCTTC	CSVEAANEQFF
TRBV11-2	-	-	TRBJ1-6	TGTGCCAGCAGCTTAGTAGCGGGGTTTAATTCACCCCTCCACTTT	CASSLVAGFNSPLHF
TRBV5-5	few	-	TRBJ2-7	TGTGCCAGCAGCGTATCCGGGACAACGACCTACGAGCAGTACTTC	CASSVSGTTTYEQYF
TRBV27	-	-	TRBJ2-5	TGTGCCAGCAGTTTGTTCCAGGGTGGGGAGACCCAGTACTTC	CASSLFQGGETQYF
TRBV4-3	-	TRBD1	TRBJ1-3	TGCGCCAGCAGCCAAGATGAAGTAGGGGAGGGGGCGCCGGGAAACACCATATATTTT	CASSQDEVGEGAPGNTIYF
TRBV30	-	-	TRBJ1-1	TGTGCCTGGAGCACCCCACACCAGGGCAGGAGGACTGAAGCTTTCTTT	CAWSTPHQGRRTEAFF
TRBV9	once	TRBD2	TRBJ2-2	TGTGCCAGCAGCGTAGGGACTAGCAGTACCGGGGAGCTGTTTTTT	CASSVGTSSTGELFF
TRBV15	-	-	TRBJ1-5	TGTGCCACCAGCAGAGGCCGACAGGACAATCAGCCCCAGCATTTT	CATSRGRQDNQPQHF
TRBV5-1	-	TRBD1	TRBJ2-1	TGCGCCAGCAGCTTGGAACAGGGGGGCCCCTACAATGAGCAGTTCTTC	CASSLEQGGPYNEQFF